Below, 21 T cell receptor beta chains from the same sample are listed, as sequenced in a study of tumor-infiltrating lymphocytes in localized non-small cell lung cancer. Profiled with immunoSEQ multiplex PCR; TCRdb holds only in-frame clones, not every one. This table has just under 10,000 clones, 60% to 80% appearing once. The sample was lung tumor tissue. These receptor sequences come from a human donor with non-small cell lung cancer.

This sequence joins TRBV19 and TRBJ1-1, with D unresolved. V was cut by 8 bases and J by 2 bases, with 15 bases left in between. The CDR3 is 14 amino acids. CDR1 LNHDA and CDR2 SQIVND come from the germline V gene (reference sequence). CDR3 in amino acids: CASRPGSYNTEAFF. DNA of the CDR3: TGTGCCAGTCGTCCGGGATCATACAACACTGAAGCTTTCTTT.

The chain employs TRBV30 and TRBJ1-6; the D gene is possibly TRBD1 (5 bases). Germline lookup yields CDR1 GTSNPN and CDR2 SVGIG (reference sequence). Trimming left V 6 bases short and J 4 bases short, with 10 bases between. CDR3 length equals 13 residues. CDR3: CACRGEYNSPLHF. DNA of the CDR3: TGTGCCTGCCGGGGGGAGTATAATTCACCCCTCCACTTT.

V usage is TRBV4-1 and J usage is TRBJ1-2; no definite D call. This CDR3 comprises 11 residues. V was cut by 5 bases and J by 8 bases, with 9 bases left in between. Germline loops: CDR1 MGHRA, CDR2 YSYEKL. The CDR3 spells CASSDRGGYTF. CDR3 coding DNA: TGCGCCAGCAGCGATAGAGGGGGCTACACCTTC.

A word on this clone: In the same sample, other DNA sequences code for this CDR3. This chain links TRBV18 with TRBJ1-5, with D maybe TRBD1 (5 bases). The CDR3 consists of 13 residues. Germline values: CDR1 KGHSH, CDR2 LQKENI. V was pared by 2 bases and J by 7 bases, with 9 bases between. This chain's CDR3 is CASSPEGWQPQHF. The DNA of the CDR3 is TGTGCCAGCTCACCAGAGGGGTGGCAGCCCCAGCATTTT. The full variable domain, its missing parts supplied by reference TRBV18 and TRBJ1-5, is NAGVMQNPRHLVRRRGQEARLRCSPMKGHSHVYWYRQLPEEGLKFMVYLQKENIIDESGMPKERFSAEFPKEGPSILRIQQVVRGDSAAYFCASSPEGWQPQHFGDGTRLSIL.

V and J are TRBV6-5 and TRBJ2-1; D might be TRBD1 or TRBD2, each matching 6 bases. Trimming took 7 bases from V and 4 from J, leaving 17 bases between them. CDR3 size: 15 residues. From germline, CDR1 is MNHEY and CDR2 SVGAGI. CDR3 loop: CASTGAFGGYNEQFF. DNA for the CDR3: TGTGCCAGCACGGGGGCCTTTGGGGGATACAATGAGCAGTTCTTC.

This clone has more than one count but fewer than ten. V gene TRBV20-1 combines with J gene TRBJ1-1; no clear D gene. The CDR3 consists of 11 residues. V shed 3 bases and J shed 4 bases, with 6 bases lying between them. CDR1 is DFQATT and CDR2 is SNEGSKA in the germline V gene (reference sequence). The CDR3 DNA follows: TGCAGTGCTAGTATGGGCACTGAAGCTTTCTTT. This translates into CSASMGTEAFF.

The rearrangement uses TRBV10-3 and TRBJ1-6; TRBD1 matches 7 bases. V lost 6 bases to trimming and J lost 0 bases; unmatched junction nucleotides: 8. Germline values: CDR1 ENHRY, CDR2 SYGVKD. This CDR3 is built from 17 residues. CDR3 loop: CAIRGTGADSYNSPLHF. The CDR3 DNA is TGTGCCATCAGGGGAACAGGGGCCGACTCCTATAATTCACCCCTCCACTTT.

There are a few counts of this clone. This chain joins TRBV6-1 and TRBJ2-3; 7 positions agree with TRBD2. Germline CDR1 and CDR2: MNHNS and SASEGT. V shed 7 bases, J shed 3 bases, and the junction held 7 bases outside the gene matches. CDR3 size: 14 residues. The chain's CDR3 is CASTGLGMTDTQYF. DNA of the CDR3: TGTGCCAGCACCGGACTAGGGATGACAGATACGCAGTATTTT.

The rearrangement uses TRBV7-2 and TRBJ2-1; 7 nucleotides match TRBD1. Germline CDR1 is SGHTA and CDR2 is FQGNSA. The CDR3 extends over 15 amino acids. The V and J ends lost 1 base and 9 bases, in that order; junction bases with no gene match: 9. CDR3 loop: CASSLEGATFGEQFF. For the CDR3, the DNA is TGTGCCAGCAGCTTAGAGGGGGCGACCTTCGGTGAGCAGTTCTTC.

The chain has TRBV7-2 and TRBJ1-5; 7 bases align to TRBD1. After removal of 3 bases from V and 7 bases from J, the junction contained 3 bases not matched to a gene. The germline gives CDR1 SGHTA, CDR2 FQGNSA. The CDR3 runs 13 residues. The CDR3 DNA is TGTGCCAGCAGCTTCACAGGGGCGCAGCCCCAGCATTTT. This encodes CASSFTGAQPQHF.

V and J are TRBV30 and TRBJ1-5, with 10 bases identical to TRBD1. The CDR3 consists of 16 residues. The V gene end was trimmed by 2 bases and the J gene end by 4 bases; junction bases not matched to a gene: 8. Germline V gene sequence: CDR1 GTSNPN, CDR2 SVGIG (reference sequence). CDR3 protein: CAWSRGTGAKNQPQHF. Written as DNA, the CDR3 is TGTGCCTGGAGTAGGGGGACAGGGGCGAAAAATCAGCCCCAGCATTTT.

The CDR3 region is CASSLARGGVRAQHF. The CDR3 DNA sequence: TGTGCCAGCAGCTTAGCACGGGGGGGGGTGAGAGCCCAGCATTTT. The chain uses TRBV7-8 and TRBJ1-5; possibly TRBD1 for D (5 bases). CDR1 and CDR2 (germline): SGHVS, FQNEAQ. V lost 0 bases and J 11 bases, leaving 17 bases between the germline ends. The CDR3 spans 15 residues. Based on the CDR3 plus reference TRBV7-8 and TRBJ1-5, the full variable domain is GAGVSQSPRYKVAKRGQDVALRCDPISGHVSLFWYQQALGQGPEFLTYFQNEAQLDKSGLPSDRFFAERPEGSVSTLKIQRTQQEDSAVYLCASSLARGGVRAQHFGDGTRLSIL.

This clone was seen just once. An end of the junction differs from the germline gene, which may be a read error. The rearrangement links TRBV5-1 to TRBJ2-2; 7 bases agree with TRBD2. The CDR3 runs to 14 residues. Germline V gives CDR1 SGHRS, CDR2 YFSETQ. CDR3 nucleotide sequence: TGCGCCAGCAGCCCGGGGGGTAACAACGGGGAGCTGTTTTTT. Amino acid sequence: CASSPGGNNGELFF.

In this sample, this clone turned up a few times. DNA of the CDR3: TGTGCCAGCAGTTCACCGCAGGGCCGTAATCAGCCCCAGCATTTT. Protein: CASSSPQGRNQPQHF. This chain joins TRBV28 and TRBJ1-5; perhaps TRBD1 as D (5 bases). Trimming took 4 bases from V and 4 from J, leaving 14 bases between them. Germline CDR1 reads MDHEN; CDR2 reads SYDVKM. This CDR3 comprises 15 residues.

This clone was recorded only once. The V gene is TRBV10-3, the J gene TRBJ1-6; D remains ambiguous. This CDR3 comprises 14 residues. CDR1 ENHRY and CDR2 SYGVKD come from the germline V gene. The germline V and J ends were trimmed by 5 bases and 6 bases, with 11 bases remaining between them. CDR3 residues: CAISPPEGNSPLHF. In DNA, the CDR3 is TGTGCCATCAGTCCCCCGGAGGGTAATTCACCCCTCCACTTT.

The rearrangement joins TRBV4-1 to TRBJ2-3; D is ambiguous. V was pared by 0 bases and J by 7 bases, with 11 bases between. The germline V gene encodes CDR1 MGHRA and CDR2 YSYEKL. This CDR3 comprises 14 residues. The CDR3 here is CASSQESAANTQYF. CDR3 DNA: TGCGCCAGCAGCCAAGAGAGTGCAGCTAATACGCAGTATTTT.

The chain combines TRBV6-1 with TRBJ2-5; 10 nucleotides align to TRBD2. Losses at the gene ends were 4 bases for V and 4 bases for J; bases not matched to a gene: 12. Per germline, CDR1 MNHNS and CDR2 SASEGT. The CDR3 length is 17 residues. The DNA for the CDR3 is TGTGCCAGCAGTGCCTCAGGCAGCGGGGGGGCGAGAGAGACCCAGTACTTC. As protein: CASSASGSGGARETQYF.

This clone was seen only a few times. The chain couples TRBV30 to TRBJ2-7; D is undetermined. CDR1 is GTSNPN, CDR2 SVGIG, per germline (reference sequence). The CDR3 contains 12 residues. Between the trimmed V and J ends, which lost 4 bases and 4 bases, there was a span of 11 bases. The CDR3 reads CAWTKDAYEQYF. Written as DNA, the CDR3 is TGTGCCTGGACCAAGGACGCGTACGAGCAGTACTTC.

The V gene is TRBV21-1, the J gene TRBJ2-7; TRBD2, the table's D call, was not compared with the DNA. TRBV21-1 is assigned pseudogene status. There are 18 residues in the CDR3. The CDR3, as DNA: TGTGCCAGCAGCAAAGAAGGTCGAGTTGGGCGGGGGGATTACGAGCAGTACTTC. As protein: CASSKEGRVGRGDYEQYF.

V usage is TRBV27 and J usage is TRBJ1-1; tentatively, D is TRBD1 (5 bases). Germline values: CDR1 MNHEY, CDR2 SMNVEV (reference sequence). V was shortened by 4 bases and J by 7 bases, with 16 bases between the two germline ends. The CDR3 is 14 amino acids. The CDR3 spells CASSSVGVQGEAFF. DNA for the CDR3: TGTGCCAGCAGTTCAGTGGGGGTTCAGGGTGAAGCTTTCTTT.

The chain joins TRBV5-1 to TRBJ2-1; D unresolved. Trimming cost V 0 bases and J 4 bases, with 5 bases left between them. Looked up from germline, CDR1 is SGHRS and CDR2 is YFSETQ. The CDR3 consists of 13 residues. This CDR3 is CASSLVPYNEQFF. CDR3 sequence (DNA): TGCGCCAGCAGCTTGGTGCCGTACAATGAGCAGTTCTTC.